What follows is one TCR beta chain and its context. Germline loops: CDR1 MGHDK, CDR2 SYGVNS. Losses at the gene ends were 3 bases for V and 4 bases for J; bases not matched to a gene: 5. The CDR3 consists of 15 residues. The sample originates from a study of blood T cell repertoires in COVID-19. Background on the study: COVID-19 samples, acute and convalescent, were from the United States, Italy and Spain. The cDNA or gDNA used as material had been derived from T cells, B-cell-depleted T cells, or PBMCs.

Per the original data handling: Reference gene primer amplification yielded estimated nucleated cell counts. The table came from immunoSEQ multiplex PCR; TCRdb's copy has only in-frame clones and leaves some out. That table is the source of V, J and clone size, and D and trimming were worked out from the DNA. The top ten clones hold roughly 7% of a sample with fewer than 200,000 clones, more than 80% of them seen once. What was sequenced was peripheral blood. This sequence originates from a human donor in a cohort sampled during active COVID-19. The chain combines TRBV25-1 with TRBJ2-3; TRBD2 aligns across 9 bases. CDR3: CASSDLRGGADTQYF. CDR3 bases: TGTGCCAGCAGTGACTTGCGGGGGGGCGCAGATACGCAGTATTTT.